The 14 T cell receptor beta chains below come from one sample, sequenced in a study of CD8+CD57+ T cells in acquired aplastic anemia. CDR3 and TCR beta VDJ profiling relied on a genomic DNA template. TCRdb processed the reads anew with MiXCR; each CDR3 protein has one entry. The data show about 210,000 distinct CDR3 sequences, about 37% seen once. The source material was sorted CD4+, CD8+, or CD8+CD57+ T cells (not recorded which) from PBMCs. The source is a human donor in good health, serving as a control.

This clonotype was seen at least ten times. Mismatch with germline at one junction end may stem from a read error. This chain uses TRBV11-1 with TRBJ2-7; the D gene is possibly TRBD1 (9 bases). The CDR3 runs to 19 residues. Germline loops: CDR1 SGHAT, CDR2 FQDESV (reference sequence). The CDR3 loop is CASSLAGQGFSRRHYEQYF. The CDR3 DNA sequence: TGTGCCAGCAGTTTAGCGGGACAGGGCTTCTCACGACGTCACTACGAGCAGTACTTC.

This clonotype was seen repeatedly, ten times or more. CDR3 bases: TGCAGCGTTACCGGGACAGACAATCAGCCCCAGCATTTT. Protein sequence: CSVTGTDNQPQHF. V is TRBV29-1 and J is TRBJ1-5; TRBD1 matches at 7 bases. Per germline, CDR1 SQVTM and CDR2 ANQGSEA. CDR3 length: 13 residues. The ends lost 5 bases at V and 3 bases at J; junction bases unmatched: 4.

The sample holds many counts of this clonotype. The rearrangement joins TRBV9 to TRBJ1-6; tentatively, D is TRBD1 (6 bases). Germline lookup yields CDR1 SGDLS and CDR2 YYNGEE. The CDR3 totals 16 residues. V lost 1 base, J lost 5 bases, and 13 bases lay in between. The CDR3 here is CASSVSGQSNNSPLHF. CDR3 nucleotides: TGTGCCAGCAGCGTATCGGGACAATCTAATAATTCACCCCTCCACTTT.

V is TRBV7-2 and J is TRBJ2-5, with 10 positions matching TRBD2. V was clipped by 3 bases and J by 5 bases; unmatched bases: 9. CDR3 length: 16 amino acids. The V gene's germline CDR1 is SGHTA and CDR2 FQGNSA. CDR3: CASSFGSGGAWETQYF. In DNA form, the CDR3 reads TGTGCCAGCAGCTTCGGCAGCGGGGGGGCATGGGAGACCCAGTACTTC.

The table lists this clonotype with a few counts. This CDR3 reads CASSPRDWGGKNIQYF. The CDR3 coding sequence is TGCGCCAGCAGCCCCCGGGACTGGGGGGGCAAAAACATTCAGTACTTC. The chain combines TRBV5-1 with TRBJ2-4; TRBD2 agrees at 7 bases. The CDR3 has 16 amino acids. Unmatched junction bases numbered 10, after V lost 4 bases and J lost 3 bases. Germline values: CDR1 SGHRS, CDR2 YFSETQ.

This clonotype has just a few counts. The rearrangement joins TRBV20-1 to TRBJ1-5, with no clear D. The CDR3 spans 17 residues. Germline CDR1 is DFQATT and CDR2 is SNEGSKA (reference sequence). Deletions cut 4 bases from V and 2 bases from J, with 21 bases between. CDR3 DNA: TGCAGTGCTATAGTAATGCAAGGCCCGGAGGGCAATCAGCCCCAGCATTTT. Translated: CSAIVMQGPEGNQPQHF.

V usage is TRBV11-2 and J usage is TRBJ2-7, with 7 bases aligning to TRBD1. Germline V CDR1 and CDR2: SGHAT, FQNNGV. Losses at the gene ends were 5 bases for V and 1 base for J; bases not matched to a gene: 5. CDR3 length: 14 residues. As DNA, the CDR3 is TGTGCCAGCAGCACCAGGACAGGATCCTACGAGCAGTACTTC. It specifies CASSTRTGSYEQYF.

At least ten counts were recorded for this clonotype. The chain employs TRBV4-1 and TRBJ1-2; 7 nucleotides line up with TRBD1. Germline assignment: CDR1 MGHRA and CDR2 YSYEKL. The CDR3 length is 17 residues. V lost 0 bases and J lost 4; bases outside the gene matches: 11. Here the CDR3 DNA reads TGCGCCAGCAGCCAAGACGGCTCAGGTGGGACAGCCTATGGCTACACCTTC. Protein: CASSQDGSGGTAYGYTF.

The V gene is TRBV19, the J gene TRBJ2-5; tentative D call: TRBD1 (6 bases). The CDR3 has 13 residues. Per germline, CDR1 LNHDA and CDR2 SQIVND (reference sequence). Trimming left V 7 bases short and J 5 bases short, with 14 bases between. CDR3 protein: CASIGGGRETQYF. The CDR3 DNA follows: TGTGCCAGTATCGGTGGGGGCCGGGAGACCCAGTACTTC.

Ten or more counts support this clonotype. This chain uses TRBV6-4 with TRBJ2-5, with D perhaps TRBD1 (5 bases). Trimming took off 2 bases at V and 5 bases at J, with 12 bases between the two ends. In germline, CDR1 is MRHNA, CDR2 SNTAGT. The CDR3 is made up of 14 amino acids. The CDR3 DNA reads as TGTGCCAGCAGTGACCCCAGGGTCGTTGAGACCCAGTACTTC. Protein: CASSDPRVVETQYF.

The V call is TRBV6-2 or TRBV6-3, the J call TRBJ1-2, with D possibly being TRBD1 (6 bases). Deletions cut 11 bases from V and 4 bases from J, with 14 bases between. CDR3 length: 12 amino acids. Looked up from germline, CDR1 is MNHEY and CDR2 is SVGEGT. CDR3 amino acids: CAGGRTAYGYTF. The CDR3 DNA is TGTGCCGGCGGTCGGACAGCCTATGGCTACACCTTC.

The chain carries TRBV11-1 and TRBJ1-2, with a tentative D call TRBD1 (5 bases). The CDR3 loop spans 14 amino acids. V lost 5 bases and J lost 2, with 12 bases in between. Germline V gene sequence: CDR1 SGHAT, CDR2 FQDESV (reference sequence). CDR3 nucleotide sequence: TGTGCCAGCAGCACCTCGGGGGGGAACTATGGCTACACCTTC. Its protein product is CASSTSGGNYGYTF.

This clonotype was recorded at least ten times. CDR3 protein: CSAARDTRIDTQYF. CDR3 sequence (DNA): TGCAGTGCCGCTCGGGACACCCGAATAGATACGCAGTATTTT. The chain carries TRBV20-1 and TRBJ2-3; weak D call: TRBD1 (6 bases). CDR1 is DFQATT and CDR2 is SNEGSKA in the germline V gene (reference sequence). This CDR3 region has 14 residues. V was cut by 6 bases and J by 5 bases, with 18 bases left in between.

This clonotype was counted between two and nine times. CDR3 DNA sequence: TGTGCCATCAGTGATCCCGCGGGAGGGAAGTACGAGCAGTACTTC. It specifies CAISDPAGGKYEQYF. The chain has TRBV10-3 and TRBJ2-7; the match to TRBD2 covers 9 bases. CDR3 size: 15 residues. Germline CDR1 is ENHRY and CDR2 is SYGVKD. After removal of 3 bases from V and 4 bases from J, the junction contained 7 bases not matched to a gene.